This T cell receptor (beta chain) is drawn from a study of blood T cells in healthy people across ages. Next came a second PCR, run for about 6 to 12 cycles, which used a sample-barcoded 5' primer along with a J-beta primer mix. One entry per CDR3 protein results from TCRdb running MiXCR on the 5' RACE reads. The sample carries some 800,000 distinct CDR3 sequences, 20% to 30% recorded once. Germline loops: CDR1 SEHNR, CDR2 FQNEAQ (reference sequence). CDR3 length: 15 residues. Study-wide findings and caveats: PBMCs left unsorted prevented a conclusive naive versus antigen-experienced comparison. Naive CD4+ cells and diversity were both higher in long-lived donors than in aged donors. Possibly, changes in expanded clonotypes were confounded because donor CMV status was unknown.

This clonotype was observed at least ten times. Its cognate antigen is unknown. Compared with germline, one end of the junction differs, possibly owing to a read error. These records were also assigned to another study, of T cells of mothers and their children. That work adds: Donation was provided by three healthy Caucasian mothers along with their six children.

The TCR originated in a boy younger than 18 in good health. Sequencing was carried out using blood. This sequence joins TRBV7-9 and TRBJ2-1, with 9 bases that match TRBD2. The CDR3 spells CASSHSGSSYNEQFF. DNA of the CDR3: TGTGCCAGCAGTCATAGCGGGAGCTCCTACAATGAGCAATTCTTC.